This passage covers 27 T cell receptor beta chains from one sample sequenced in a study of blood T cell repertoires in COVID-19. The data were produced by immunoSEQ multiplex PCR, yet TCRdb's version contains in-frame clones alone and is incomplete. Counted here are 45,000 to 55,000 clones, around 86% occurring once; the ten biggest clones make up over 7.5%. The sample consisted of peripheral blood. These receptors were taken from a man in his fifties or sixties with active COVID-19.

This rearrangement joins TRBV28 to TRBJ2-7, with D possibly TRBD1 on 7 matching bases. Per germline, CDR1 MDHEN and CDR2 SYDVKM. The V gene lost 8 bases and the J gene lost 1 base, with 15 bases spanning the gap. The CDR3 runs 14 residues. The DNA of the CDR3 is TGTGCCAGCGCCAATCAGGGGGGATCCTACGAGCAGTACTTC. Residues: CASANQGGSYEQYF.

This clone has just a few counts. The J gene is TRBJ2-3, the V gene TRBV5-1, with 9 bases matching TRBD1. The germline CDR1 and CDR2 sequences are SGHRS and YFSETQ. The ends lost 4 bases at V and 3 bases at J; junction bases unmatched: 3. The CDR3 runs to 14 residues. The CDR3 reads CASSRDRVTDTQYF. The CDR3 DNA follows: TGCGCCAGCAGCCGGGACAGGGTGACAGATACGCAGTATTTT.

The V gene is TRBV18, the J gene TRBJ2-1; 10 bases fit TRBD2. This CDR3 contains 16 residues. Germline values: CDR1 KGHSH, CDR2 LQKENI. The J segment lost 4 bases and the V segment lost 4 bases, leaving 7 bases of the junction unmatched. CDR3 sequence (DNA): TGTGCCAGCTCACAACGGACTAGCGGCCCATACAATGAGCAGTTCTTC. Residues: CASSQRTSGPYNEQFF.

V is TRBV5-6 and J is TRBJ2-3, with TRBD1 identical over 7 bases. V shed 2 bases and J 1 base; nucleotides not matched to a gene: 4. This CDR3 is 15 amino acids long. CDR1 and CDR2 (germline): SGHDT, YYEEEE. As DNA, the CDR3 is TGTGCCAGCAGCTTTGGTACAGGGGGCACAGATACGCAGTATTTT. Protein product: CASSFGTGGTDTQYF.

The CDR3 loop reads CASRVAGGSSTIYF. In nucleotides, the CDR3 is TGTGCCAGCAGGGTCGCGGGAGGGTCCAGCACCATATATTTT. The chain is built from TRBV6-5 and TRBJ1-3; no reliable D call. Germline V gene data show CDR1 as MNHEY and CDR2 as SVGAGI. Deletions cut 6 bases from V and 9 bases from J, with 18 bases between. This CDR3 is built from 14 residues.

This chain joins TRBV27 and TRBJ2-5; 8 nucleotides line up with TRBD1. The CDR3 has 13 residues. After removal of 6 bases from V and 5 bases from J, the junction contained 5 bases not matched to a gene. Germline assignment: CDR1 MNHEY and CDR2 SMNVEV (reference sequence). The CDR3 is CASSHRDRETQYF. The CDR3 region has the DNA TGTGCCAGCAGCCACCGGGACAGGGAGACCCAGTACTTC.

V usage is TRBV5-1 and J usage is TRBJ2-7, with D possibly matching TRBD1 (5 bases). The CDR3 runs 12 residues. Germline values: CDR1 SGHRS, CDR2 YFSETQ. Trimming pared 3 bases from V and 6 bases from J, leaving 10 bases between. This CDR3 is CASSSQGVEQYF. DNA of the CDR3: TGCGCCAGCAGCTCTCAGGGTGTCGAGCAGTACTTC.

The J gene is TRBJ2-7, the V gene TRBV7-2; possibly TRBD2 for D (6 bases). The CDR3 spans 15 residues. Trimming shortened V by 7 bases and J by 0 bases, and 16 bases separated the two germline ends. From germline, CDR1 is SGHTA and CDR2 FQGNSA. The CDR3 reads CASNQAGPSSYEQYF. CDR3 DNA: TGTGCCAGCAACCAAGCGGGCCCGAGCTCCTACGAGCAGTACTTC. The full variable domain, its missing parts supplied by reference TRBV7-2 and TRBJ2-7, is GAGVSQSPSNKVTEKGKDVELRCDPISGHTALYWYRQSLGQGLEFLIYFQGNSAPDKSGLPSDRFSAERTGGSVSTLTIQRTQQEDSAVYLCASNQAGPSSYEQYFGPGTRLTVT.

This clone was recorded only once. This chain uses TRBV7-2 with TRBJ2-7; TRBD1 aligns across 9 bases. The CDR3 spans 16 residues. The germline V gene has CDR1 SGHTA and CDR2 FQGNSA. Trimming took 5 bases from V and 4 from J; bases not matched to a gene: 12. The CDR3 DNA sequence: TGTGCCAGCAGCCAAGGGCCCCGGACAGGGGTGTACGAGCAGTACTTC. Protein: CASSQGPRTGVYEQYF.

V and J are TRBV11-1 and TRBJ2-5; D call uncertain. V lost 3 bases to trimming and J lost 3 bases, with 11 bases between them. CDR1 and CDR2 from the germline V gene are SGHAT and FQDESV (reference sequence). The CDR3 totals 14 residues. The CDR3 reads CASSFAHEEETQYF. In DNA form, the CDR3 reads TGTGCCAGCAGCTTCGCCCACGAGGAAGAGACCCAGTACTTC.

The rearrangement links TRBV7-9 to TRBJ2-4; 7 bases line up with TRBD2. The junction had 6 bases not matched to a gene; V was cut back by 2 bases and J by 5 bases. There are 15 residues in the CDR3. Germline V gene lookup returns CDR1 SEHNR and CDR2 FQNEAQ (reference sequence). The CDR3 sequence: CASSLMAGRENIQYF. The CDR3 DNA follows: TGTGCCAGCAGCTTAATGGCGGGGAGGGAAAACATTCAGTACTTC.

J is TRBJ2-5 and V is TRBV14; 8 bases map to TRBD1. V was clipped by 3 bases and J by 7 bases; unmatched bases: 4. This CDR3 contains 13 residues. Germline V gene sequence: CDR1 SGHDN, CDR2 FVKESK. The DNA for the CDR3 is TGTGCCAGCAGCCACCGACAGGGGTTGACCCAGTACTTC. Protein product: CASSHRQGLTQYF.

The J gene is TRBJ2-1, the V gene TRBV29-1; 13 bases line up with TRBD2. There are 17 residues in the CDR3. Germline V gene sequence: CDR1 SQVTM, CDR2 ANQGSEA. The trim removed 4 bases at V and 3 bases at J, leaving 9 bases unmatched. CDR3 amino acids: CSVGGGTSGALYNEQFF. As DNA, the CDR3 is TGCAGCGTTGGCGGGGGGACTAGCGGGGCTCTCTACAATGAGCAGTTCTTC.

The chain uses TRBV2 and TRBJ1-1; TRBD1 might be the D (5 bases). There are 15 residues in the CDR3. The V and J ends lost 2 bases and 0 bases respectively, with 10 bases between them. Germline CDR1 is SNHLY and CDR2 is FYNNEI. This CDR3 is CASSESGVVNTEAFF. The CDR3 region has the DNA TGTGCCAGCAGTGAATCGGGGGTGGTGAACACTGAAGCTTTCTTT.

This clone is a singleton in its sample. The CDR3 sequence: CASSLGQDNSPLHF. The CDR3 nucleotides are TGTGCCAGCAGCCTAGGACAGGATAATTCACCCCTCCACTTT. V gene TRBV4-2 combines with J gene TRBJ1-6; 7 bases align to TRBD1. This CDR3 region has 14 residues. The ends lost 4 bases at V and 5 bases at J; junction bases unmatched: 2. CDR1 is LGHNA and CDR2 is YNFKEQ in the germline V gene.

The chain combines TRBV30 with TRBJ1-1; tentatively, D is TRBD1 (6 bases). The germline V gene encodes CDR1 GTSNPN and CDR2 SVGIG (reference sequence). CDR3 length equals 13 residues. V lost 5 bases to trimming and J lost 1 base, with 11 bases between them. Written as DNA, the CDR3 is TGTGCCTGGGGTTTGACAGGGAACACTGAAGCTTTCTTT. Translated, it gives CAWGLTGNTEAFF.

CDR3 coding DNA: TGTGCCAGCAGACGGGGGGTTAGCACAGATACGCAGTATTTT. This codes for CASRRGVSTDTQYF. The V call is TRBV6-5, the J call TRBJ2-3, with TRBD2 matching over 7 bases. V trimming: 6 bases; J trimming: 0 bases; junction bases outside the gene matches: 3. CDR3 length: 14 residues. Germline values: CDR1 MNHEY, CDR2 SVGAGI.

The rearrangement uses TRBV7-2 and TRBJ1-2, with D perhaps matching TRBD1 (5 bases). The CDR3 covers 14 residues. Trimming cost V 2 bases and J 8 bases, with 15 bases left between them. Germline values: CDR1 SGHTA, CDR2 FQGNSA. In nucleotides, the CDR3 is TGTGCCAGCAGCTTAACCATCAGGGCGGAAGGCTACACCTTC. It encodes CASSLTIRAEGYTF.

The chain is built from TRBV28 and TRBJ1-2; 10 bases fit TRBD1. The germline CDR1 and CDR2 sequences are MDHEN and SYDVKM. Trimming cost V 4 bases and J 7 bases; bases outside gene matches: 3. CDR3 length: 13 amino acids. CDR3 DNA: TGTGCCAGCAGTTCGGGGACAGGGGCTGGCTACACCTTC. Protein sequence: CASSSGTGAGYTF.

Remarks on this clone: The germline gene is not matched at one end of the junction; a read error may be the cause. This CDR3 reads CAGSTPTGSSYEQYF. The CDR3 bases are TGTGCCGGCAGCACCCCAACGGGGAGCTCCTACGAGCAGTACTTC. The chain recombines TRBV28 with TRBJ2-7; weak D call: TRBD2 (5 bases). The CDR3 runs 15 residues. Germline V gene data show CDR1 as MDHEN and CDR2 as SYDVKM.

The chain combines TRBV5-1 with TRBJ2-2; D possibly corresponds to TRBD2 (5 bases). There are 16 residues in the CDR3. The V gene lost 2 bases and the J gene lost 1 base, with 12 bases spanning the gap. Looked up from germline, CDR1 is SGHRS and CDR2 is YFSETQ. This CDR3 is CASSFVPRGNTGELFF. The CDR3 DNA reads as TGCGCCAGCAGCTTTGTGCCCCGGGGGAACACCGGGGAGCTGTTTTTT. Drawing the rest from reference TRBV5-1 and TRBJ2-2, the complete variable domain is KAGVTQTPRYLIKTRGQQVTLSCSPISGHRSVSWYQQTPGQGLQFLFEYFSETQRNKGNFPGRFSGRQFSNSRSEMNVSTLELGDSALYLCASSFVPRGNTGELFFGEGSRLTVL.

This chain links TRBV2 with TRBJ2-5; TRBD2 aligns across 9 bases. Germline V gene lookup returns CDR1 SNHLY and CDR2 FYNNEI. The CDR3 has 15 residues. After removal of 4 bases from V and 2 bases from J, the junction contained 5 bases not matched to a gene. The CDR3, as DNA: TGTGCCAGCAGTGCTCGGCTAGCGGGGCAAGAGACCCAGTACTTC. It encodes CASSARLAGQETQYF.

The V and J genes are TRBV11-2 and TRBJ2-1, with D maybe TRBD1 (6 bases). Trimming left V 8 bases short and J 6 bases short, with 17 bases between. This CDR3 region has 14 residues. Germline V lookup: CDR1 SGHAT, CDR2 FQNNGV. CDR3 residues: CASGTEGVSNEQFF. The CDR3 DNA reads as TGTGCCAGCGGTACTGAGGGGGTGAGCAATGAGCAGTTCTTC.

The chain links TRBV7-2 to TRBJ2-7; 8 positions match TRBD2. Trimming removed 2 bases from V and 7 bases from J; junction bases left unmatched: 13. This CDR3 spans 16 amino acids. The germline V gene encodes CDR1 SGHTA and CDR2 FQGNSA. The CDR3 coding sequence is TGTGCCAGCAGCTTACAAGGCGGGAGGACCCAAGGGGAGCAGTACTTC. It is translated as CASSLQGGRTQGEQYF.

This clone was observed a few times. The chain combines TRBV29-1 with TRBJ2-7; 11 bases agree with TRBD2. Germline CDR1 and CDR2: SQVTM and ANQGSEA. V was clipped by 6 bases and J by 9 bases; unmatched bases: 16. The CDR3 is 15 residues long. CDR3 DNA: TGCAGCGTCGGGACTAGCGGACGGCCCAAAGTAGGGCAGTACTTC. It is translated as CSVGTSGRPKVGQYF.

V gene TRBV7-2 combines with J gene TRBJ1-2; D perhaps matches TRBD1 (5 bases). In germline, CDR1 is SGHTA, CDR2 FQGNSA. The V gene lost 1 base and the J gene lost 3 bases, with 12 bases spanning the gap. The CDR3 runs 15 residues. The CDR3 is CASSLERGIYYGYTF. CDR3 coding DNA: TGTGCCAGCAGCTTAGAAAGGGGAATCTACTATGGCTACACCTTC.

The rearrangement links TRBV2 to TRBJ1-3; TRBD1 might be the D (6 bases). The CDR3 contains 15 residues. Germline V gene lookup returns CDR1 SNHLY and CDR2 FYNNEI. Deletions cut 6 bases from V and 0 bases from J, with 12 bases between. The CDR3 reads CASRKTGSSGNTIYF. CDR3 bases: TGTGCCAGCAGGAAGACAGGAAGCTCTGGAAACACCATATATTTT.